This passage covers 21 T cell receptor beta chains from one sample sequenced in a study of human CD8 memory T cell subsets. Sequencing libraries of TCR beta were made by UMI-labeled 5' RACE. With the 5' RACE reads reprocessed, TCRdb shows one record per CDR3 protein and no DNA. The sample data list 9,500 to 11,000 distinct CDR3 sequences. Sequencing was done on a sample of CD8+ T cells from PBMCs. The source is a human donor in good health.

According to its frequency, this clonotype is medium-sized. The chain uses TRBV28 and TRBJ2-1. The CDR3 length is 13 residues. Germline values: CDR1 MDHEN, CDR2 SYDVKM. The CDR3 region is CASSIARYNEQFF.

V usage is TRBV11-2 and J usage is TRBJ2-1; with no DNA, the TCRdb D assignment of TRBD1 cannot be verified. Germline V gene data show CDR1 as SGHAT and CDR2 as FQNNGV. CDR3 length: 12 residues. The CDR3 sequence: CASSLGADEQFF.

The V gene is TRBV27, the J gene TRBJ2-2; TCRdb selects TRBD2, and the lack of DNA leaves this call unchecked. Looked up from germline, CDR1 is MNHEY and CDR2 is SMNVEV (reference sequence). There are 17 residues in the CDR3. CDR3 sequence reads: CASSIQLAGGSTGELFF.

This clonotype is medium-sized by frequency. The rearrangement links TRBV29-1 to TRBJ2-5; TCRdb calls TRBD2, which cannot be checked without DNA. CDR3 size: 16 residues. From germline, CDR1 is SQVTM and CDR2 ANQGSEA. CDR3 amino acids: CSVDRGVAELQETQYF.

CDR3 amino acids: CASSLEQGGVETQYF. This rearrangement joins TRBV7-8 to TRBJ2-5; TCRdb designates TRBD1, a call that cannot be tested without DNA. Germline CDR1 reads SGHVS; CDR2 reads FQNEAQ. CDR3 length: 15 residues.

V gene TRBV3-1 combines with J gene TRBJ2-7; TCRdb picks TRBD1, but there is no DNA to check that call. CDR3 length: 16 residues. CDR1 and CDR2 from the germline V gene are LGHDT and YNNKEL (reference sequence). The CDR3 here is CASSQDLTGVYYEQYF.

This clonotype is medium-sized (0.01 to 0.1%) by frequency. The rearrangement links TRBV20-1 to TRBJ2-1; the D gene TCRdb calls, TRBD2, cannot be checked with no DNA. CDR3 length: 15 amino acids. Germline-derived CDR1 and CDR2 are DFQATT and SNEGSKA (reference sequence). The CDR3 loop reads CSADGLAPSYNEQFF.

The rearrangement links TRBV7-9 to TRBJ2-7; TCRdb's assignment of TRBD2 cannot be checked, as there is no DNA. From germline, CDR1 is SEHNR and CDR2 FQNEAQ (reference sequence). The CDR3 spans 14 residues. The CDR3 protein is CASSLVLAGAEQYF. Full variable domain (rest looked up from reference TRBV7-9 and TRBJ2-7): DTGVSQNPRHKITKRGQNVTFRCDPISEHNRLYWYRQTLGQGPEFLTYFQNEAQLEKSRLLSDRFSAERPKGSFSTLEIQRTEQGDSAMYLCASSLVLAGAEQYFGPGTRLTVT.

The rearrangement joins TRBV18 to TRBJ2-1; checking the TCRdb D call of TRBD1 is not possible without DNA. Germline V gene sequence: CDR1 KGHSH, CDR2 LQKENI. This CDR3 has 16 amino acids. The CDR3 loop is CASSPGGLFTDNEQFF.

This clonotype registers medium-sized by frequency. The chain couples TRBV27 to TRBJ1-5. This CDR3 has 14 amino acids. CDR1 is MNHEY and CDR2 is SMNVEV in the germline V gene (reference sequence). CDR3: CASSPFGGNQPQHF.

V and J are TRBV7-9 and TRBJ2-7; TCRdb designates TRBD2, a call that cannot be tested without DNA. This CDR3 is 16 amino acids long. CDR1 and CDR2 (germline): SEHNR, FQNEAQ (reference sequence). The CDR3 reads CASSPAWAGLIDEQYF.

The V call is TRBV28, the J call TRBJ2-7; absent DNA, TCRdb's TRBD1 call cannot be checked. Per germline, CDR1 MDHEN and CDR2 SYDVKM. The length of the CDR3 is 15 residues. The CDR3 protein is CASNDPGQGLGEQYF.

The gene calls are TRBV12-3 or TRBV12-4 and TRBJ2-1; TCRdb indicates TRBD1, and absent DNA this call remains unverified. The CDR3 covers 14 residues. The CDR3 reads CASRQTPGANEQFF.

V usage is TRBV6-2 or TRBV6-3 and J usage is TRBJ2-7; with no DNA, the TCRdb D assignment of TRBD1 cannot be verified. The CDR3 sequence is 16 residues long. Germline-derived CDR1 and CDR2 are MNHEY and SVGEGT. The CDR3 is CASPPSPLARPYEQYF.

Here the CDR3 reads CASSFPGTDYEQYF. The rearrangement uses TRBV19 and TRBJ2-7; TCRdb names TRBD1, which stays unverified in the absence of DNA. The length of the CDR3 is 14 residues. Germline V gene data show CDR1 as LNHDA and CDR2 as SQIVND (reference sequence). Complete variable domain (other parts from reference TRBV19 and TRBJ2-7): DGGITQSPKYLFRKEGQNVTLSCEQNLNHDAMYWYRQDPGQGLRLIYYSQIVNDFQKGDIAEGYSVSREKKESFPLTVTSAQKNPTAFYLCASSFPGTDYEQYFGPGTRLTVT.

The rearrangement joins TRBV10-3 to TRBJ2-5. There are 14 residues in the CDR3. The germline V gene encodes CDR1 ENHRY and CDR2 SYGVKD. CDR3 loop: CAISDRAAQETQYF.

This clonotype counts as medium-sized by frequency. This sequence joins TRBV28 and TRBJ1-6. This CDR3 has 14 residues. Germline CDR1 and CDR2: MDHEN and SYDVKM. CDR3 sequence reads: CASSFLTGSLSLHF.

This chain links TRBV7-8 with TRBJ2-3; without DNA, the TCRdb call of TRBD2 cannot be checked. The CDR3 is made up of 16 amino acids. Germline lookup yields CDR1 SGHVS and CDR2 FQNEAQ. This CDR3 reads CASSLGLERSTDTQYF.

The chain couples TRBV28 to TRBJ2-3; TCRdb lists TRBD1, though no DNA is available to test this call. This CDR3 has 14 amino acids. CDR1 is MDHEN, CDR2 SYDVKM, per germline. The CDR3 sequence: CASIPWGESDTQYF.

The chain combines TRBV28 with TRBJ2-2. The CDR3 has 14 amino acids. The germline V gene encodes CDR1 MDHEN and CDR2 SYDVKM. Here the CDR3 reads CASNPAVYTGELFF.

J is TRBJ1-1 and V is TRBV10-2. The germline CDR1 and CDR2 sequences are WSHSY and SAAADI. This CDR3 region has 14 residues. CDR3 amino acids: CASRPGAGGTEAFF.